This TCR beta chain is from a study of T cells in severe cutaneous drug reactions (dated by TCRdb to between 2019 and 2020). Background on the whole study: Patients were recruited between the early 2010s and the late 2010s from Taiwan, Thailand and a European registry network. Libraries used iRepertoire multiplex PCR; authors cited a comparison showing similar capture of abundant clonotypes across iRepertoire and 5' RACE methods with or without UMI. Only patients with a probable or definite SJS/TEN or DRESS diagnosis by RegiSCAR criteria were enrolled. Biological samples, such as blister fluids/cells and PBMC, were collected from patients during the acute or recovery stage. Bulk TCR sequencing was combined with single-cell sequencing, quantitative PCR validation, functional assays and transgenic mouse experiments. Assignment of the culprit drug relied on both the Naranjo algorithm and the ALDEN drug causality algorithm.

CDR1 and CDR2 are read off the germline V gene as MNHEY and SVGEGT. The CDR3 holds 15 amino acids from the cysteine to the phenylalanine. No DNA sequence is on record. What the research found in general, with its limitations: The authors stated that further study is still needed to find out whether the public TCR applies more generally to SJS/TEN caused by other drugs. A public TCRbeta CDR3, present at a mean of around 15% in all seven CBZ-SJS/TEN blister samples, was undetectable or scarce in PBMC from tolerant controls and healthy donors. TRBV12-4 usage was strongly increased in CBZ-SJS/TEN patients, averaging about 33% in blister cells and around 5% in PBMC.

In regard to this clonotype: What antigen it recognizes has not been identified.

Library preparation used the iRepertoire multiplex PCR system with TCR subtype-specific primers for both bulk and single-cell sequencing. Multiplex PCR with primers aimed at the V, D and J gene regions produced the bulk TCR beta libraries. Bulk TCR library preparation used roughly 100-500 ng of RNA per sample as input. Bulk TCR beta amplicons were sequenced on an Illumina MiSeq. In the paper's pipeline: Sample misassignments and low-quality sequencing reads were removed through quality control steps. CDR3 was defined as the amino acids between the V-gene Y[YFLI]C motif and the J-segment [FW]GXGT motif. The IMGT database was followed for TRBV and TRBJ gene assignments and CDR3 clonotypes. TRBV expression in each sample was normalized to the mean of the same gene in PBMC from approximately 45 healthy donors. Reprocessed by TCRdb, the reads give a single entry per CDR3 protein sequence, without DNA. The V and J calls come from TCRdb's annotation, not from the publication. This sample's table has entries for tens of thousands of distinct CDR3 sequences. The leading ten clones occupy 7.5% of the sample.

Sequenced donors were patients with carbamazepine-induced Stevens-Johnson syndrome or toxic epidermal necrolysis (CBZ-SJS/TEN). The peripheral blood repertoires were taken from CBZ-SJS/TEN patients of two origins, about 5 Han Chinese and about 6 European. To look for drug-specific clonotypes, next-generation sequencing was used to profile the T cell receptor repertoires of patients with drug-induced severe cutaneous adverse reactions. RNA was isolated from either blister cells of skin lesions or peripheral blood mononuclear cells. The rearranged segments are TRBV6-2 or TRBV6-3 and TRBJ1-5; the TCRdb call, TRBD1, lacks DNA for checking. The receptor was isolated from a human donor with toxic epidermal necrolysis, a severe cutaneous drug reaction. The source material was PBMCs. CDR3 protein: CASSYYPGGSQPQHF.